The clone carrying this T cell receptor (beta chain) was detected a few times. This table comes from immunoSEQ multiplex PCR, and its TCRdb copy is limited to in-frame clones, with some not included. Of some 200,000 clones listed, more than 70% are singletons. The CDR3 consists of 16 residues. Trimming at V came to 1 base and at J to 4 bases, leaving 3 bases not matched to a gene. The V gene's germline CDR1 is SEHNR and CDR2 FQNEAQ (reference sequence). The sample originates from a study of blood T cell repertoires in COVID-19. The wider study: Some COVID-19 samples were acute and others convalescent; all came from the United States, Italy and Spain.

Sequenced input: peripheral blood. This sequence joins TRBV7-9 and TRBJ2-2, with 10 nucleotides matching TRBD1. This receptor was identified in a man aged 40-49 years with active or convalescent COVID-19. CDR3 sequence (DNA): TGTGCCAGCAGCTTAGGGACAGGGGGGTTCACCGGGGAGCTGTTTTTT. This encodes CASSLGTGGFTGELFF.